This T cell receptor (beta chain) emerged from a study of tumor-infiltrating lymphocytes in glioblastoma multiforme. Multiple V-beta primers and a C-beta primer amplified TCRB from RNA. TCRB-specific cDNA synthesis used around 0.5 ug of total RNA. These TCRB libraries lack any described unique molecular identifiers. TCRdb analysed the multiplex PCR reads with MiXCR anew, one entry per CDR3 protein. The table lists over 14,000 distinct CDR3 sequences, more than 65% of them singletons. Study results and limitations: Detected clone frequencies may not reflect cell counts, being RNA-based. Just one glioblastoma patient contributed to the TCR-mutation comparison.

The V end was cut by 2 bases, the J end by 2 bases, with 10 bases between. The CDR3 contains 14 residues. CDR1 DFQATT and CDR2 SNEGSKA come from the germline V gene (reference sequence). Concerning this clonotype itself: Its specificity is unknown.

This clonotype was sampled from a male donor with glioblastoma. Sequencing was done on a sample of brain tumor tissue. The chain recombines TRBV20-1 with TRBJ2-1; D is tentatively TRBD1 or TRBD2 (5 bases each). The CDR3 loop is CSARWGPAYNEQFF. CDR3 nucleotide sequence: TGCAGTGCTAGATGGGGACCTGCCTACAATGAGCAGTTCTTC.